The T cell receptor (beta chain) described here comes from a study of CD8+ T cells in alopecia areata. The wider study: Graft recipients were approximately 7-11-week-old female C3H/HeJ mice, and donor skin originated from roughly 6-13-month-old C3H/HeJ mice with spontaneous alopecia.

There are a few counts of this clone. The antigen is unknown. Germline and genes: mouse. The read gets to within 3 residues of the CDR3 end, and the germline J gene fills in the rest. Other nucleotide sequences in the sample specify the same CDR3. Study outcomes and limitations: Lesional scalp displayed greater clonality than normal scalp, most notably in alopecia totalis/universalis.

Reverse transcribed after extraction, RNA yielded cDNA as the sequencing template. Method: immunoSEQ multiplex PCR; TCRdb's copy keeps in-frame clones and lacks some. This sample comprises more than 250,000 clones, none seen once only. This CDR3 is built from 14 residues. The V gene's germline CDR1 is GKSSPN and CDR2 SITVG. J gave up 8 bases and V 1 base, and 2 bases lay outside the gene matches. CD4, CD8alpha, NKG2D, NKG2ACE and other markers guided sorting of pooled cutaneous lymph node cells. Sequenced input: CD4+ T cells sorted from a lymph node. The receptor was derived from a C3H/HeJ mouse with alopecia areata. The mouse line has the MHC haplotype H2-k. The chain couples TRBV31 to TRBJ1-6; 10 bases are shared with TRBD1. TRBJ1-6 is reported as an ORF; its role is uncertain. The sequenced CDR3 bases are TGTGCCTGGAGTCCCGGACAGGGGGATTCGCCC. Translated: CAWSPGQGDSP. The full CDR3 sequence reads CAWSPGQGDSPLYF.